The source of this T cell receptor beta chain is a study of T cell responses to AZD1222 COVID-19 vaccine. Measured with immunoSEQ multiplex PCR; TCRdb has only the in-frame clones, and not every one. This table holds about 77,000 clones, approximately 92% found once. CDR3 length: 13 residues. Trimming shortened V by 1 base and J by 5 bases, and 8 bases separated the two germline ends. Germline V gene data show CDR1 as SGHTA and CDR2 as FQGNSA. This sequence originates from an adult who received the AZD1222 COVID-19 vaccine. The sample here was peripheral blood, taken 28 days after the second AZD1222 dose. This chain connects TRBV7-2 to TRBJ1-1; no firm D call. The CDR3: CASSLGRFTEAFF. CDR3 nucleotide sequence: TGTGCCAGCAGCTTAGGAAGGTTTACTGAAGCTTTCTTT.